The sequence of this TCR beta chain was determined in a study of shared clonotypes between healthy human individuals. The investigators split CD4+ cells into a CD45RA+ naive subset and a CD45RA-negative memory subset. Germline CDR1 reads MDHEN; CDR2 reads SYDVKM. V dropped 3 bases and J dropped 2 bases, with 10 bases sitting between them. The CDR3 totals 15 residues. It was at deep level that the assay was run. The repertoire was sequenced with immunoSEQ multiplex PCR; TCRdb's copy has only in-frame clones and lacks some. The sample holds roughly 2,300,000 clones, roughly 90% seen once. The specimen sequenced was naive CD4+ T cells from PBMCs. Subset denoted: CD45RA+ positively selected. The chain combines TRBV28 with TRBJ2-2, with unresolved D. The origin of this receptor is a man younger than 30 in good health. Some clones in this sample may be carry-over from other donors' samples. CDR3 bases: TGTGCCAGCAGTTTTGGGCAGGCCAACACCGGGGAGCTGTTTTTT. This gives the protein CASSFGQANTGELFF.